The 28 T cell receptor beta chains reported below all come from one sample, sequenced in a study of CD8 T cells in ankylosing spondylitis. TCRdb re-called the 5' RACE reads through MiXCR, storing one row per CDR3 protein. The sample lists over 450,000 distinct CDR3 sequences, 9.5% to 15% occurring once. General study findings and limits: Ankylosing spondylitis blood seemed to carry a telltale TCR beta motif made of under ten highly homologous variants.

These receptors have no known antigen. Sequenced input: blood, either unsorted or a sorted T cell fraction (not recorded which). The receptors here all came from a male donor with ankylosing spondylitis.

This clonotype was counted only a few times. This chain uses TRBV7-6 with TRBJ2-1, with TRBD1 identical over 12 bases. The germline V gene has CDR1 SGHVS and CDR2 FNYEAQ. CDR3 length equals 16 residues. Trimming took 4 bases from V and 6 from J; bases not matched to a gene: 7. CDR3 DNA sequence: TGTGCCAGCAGCTCACCGTTGGGACAGGGGGCCAATGAGCAGTTCTTC. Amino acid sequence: CASSSPLGQGANEQFF.

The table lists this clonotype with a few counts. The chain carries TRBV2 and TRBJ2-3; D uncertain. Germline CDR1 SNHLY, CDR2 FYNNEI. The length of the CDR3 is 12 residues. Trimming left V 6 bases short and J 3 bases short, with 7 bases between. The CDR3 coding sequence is TGTGCCAGCAGCATTGGGACAGATACGCAGTATTTT. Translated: CASSIGTDTQYF.

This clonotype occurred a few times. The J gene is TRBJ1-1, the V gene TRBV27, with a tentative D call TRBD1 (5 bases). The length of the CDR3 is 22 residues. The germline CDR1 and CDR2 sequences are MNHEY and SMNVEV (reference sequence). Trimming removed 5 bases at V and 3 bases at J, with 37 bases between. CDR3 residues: CASSVSILISAGTPRRDTEAFF. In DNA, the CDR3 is TGTGCCAGCAGTGTTTCGATCCTCATCTCCGCGGGGACCCCCCGGAGGGACACTGAAGCTTTCTTT.

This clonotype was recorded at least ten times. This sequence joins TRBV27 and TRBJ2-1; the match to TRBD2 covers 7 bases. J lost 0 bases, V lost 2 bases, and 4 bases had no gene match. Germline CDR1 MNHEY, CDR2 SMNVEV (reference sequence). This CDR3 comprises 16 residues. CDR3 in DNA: TGTGCCAGCAGTTTAGTAGGCGGGAGCTCCTACAATGAGCAGTTCTTC. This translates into CASSLVGGSSYNEQFF.

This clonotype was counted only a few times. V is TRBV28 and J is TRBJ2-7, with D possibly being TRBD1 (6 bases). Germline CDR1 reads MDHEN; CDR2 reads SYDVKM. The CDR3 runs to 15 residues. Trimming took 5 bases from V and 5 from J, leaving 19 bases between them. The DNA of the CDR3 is TGTGCCAGCAGTCCCTCAGGGGTTACGGTCCACGAGCAGTACGTC. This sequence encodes CASSPSGVTVHEQYV.

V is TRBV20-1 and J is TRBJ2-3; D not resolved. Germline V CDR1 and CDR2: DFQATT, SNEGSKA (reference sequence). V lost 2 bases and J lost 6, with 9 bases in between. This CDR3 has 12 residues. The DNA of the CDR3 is TGCAGTGCTAGACCCGCTTTGGATACGCAGTATTTT. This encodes CSARPALDTQYF.

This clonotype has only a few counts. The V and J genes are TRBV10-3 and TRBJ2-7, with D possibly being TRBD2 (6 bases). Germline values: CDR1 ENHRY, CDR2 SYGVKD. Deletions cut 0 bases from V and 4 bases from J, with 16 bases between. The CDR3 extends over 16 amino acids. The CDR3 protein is CAISESIAPGEYEQYF. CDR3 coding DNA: TGTGCCATCAGTGAGTCTATCGCGCCGGGGGAGTACGAGCAGTACTTC.

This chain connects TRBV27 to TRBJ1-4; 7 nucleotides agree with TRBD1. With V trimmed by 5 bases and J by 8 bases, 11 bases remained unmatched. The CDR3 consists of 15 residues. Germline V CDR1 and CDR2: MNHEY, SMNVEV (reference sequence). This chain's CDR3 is CASSRQGGVGEKLFF. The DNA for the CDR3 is TGTGCCAGCAGTCGTCAGGGGGGGGTTGGGGAAAAACTGTTTTTT.

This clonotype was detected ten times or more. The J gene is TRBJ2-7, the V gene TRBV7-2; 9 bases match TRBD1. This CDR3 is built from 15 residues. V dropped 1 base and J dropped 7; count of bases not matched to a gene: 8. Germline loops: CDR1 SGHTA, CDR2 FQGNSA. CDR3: CASSLVGQGYGEQYF. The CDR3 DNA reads TGTGCCAGCAGCTTAGTGGGACAGGGCTACGGAGAGCAGTACTTC. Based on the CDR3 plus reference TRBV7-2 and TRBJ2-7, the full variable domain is GAGVSQSPSNKVTEKGKDVELRCDPISGHTALYWYRQSLGQGLEFLIYFQGNSAPDKSGLPSDRFSAERTGGSVSTLTIQRTQQEDSAVYLCASSLVGQGYGEQYFGPGTRLTVT.

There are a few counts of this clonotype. CDR3 DNA sequence: TGCAGTGCTACCCGGGACAATGAGCAGTTCTTC. Amino acid sequence: CSATRDNEQFF. This chain uses TRBV20-1 with TRBJ2-1, with D hard to call. V lost 4 bases and J 5 bases, leaving 6 bases between the germline ends. Germline V CDR1 and CDR2: DFQATT, SNEGSKA (reference sequence). The CDR3 is 11 residues long.

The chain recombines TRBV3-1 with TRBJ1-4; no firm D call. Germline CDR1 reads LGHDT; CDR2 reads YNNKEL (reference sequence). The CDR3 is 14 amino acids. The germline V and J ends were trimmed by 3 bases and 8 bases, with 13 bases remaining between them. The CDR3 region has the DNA TGTGCCAGCAGCCAGGAAGTGCGGGAGGAAAAACTGTTTTTT. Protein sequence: CASSQEVREEKLFF.

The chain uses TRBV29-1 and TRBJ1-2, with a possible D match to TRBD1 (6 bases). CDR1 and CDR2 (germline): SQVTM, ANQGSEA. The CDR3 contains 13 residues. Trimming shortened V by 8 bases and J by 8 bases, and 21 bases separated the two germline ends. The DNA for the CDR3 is TGCAGCAGCGTAGGGGGACCCGAAAGAGGCTACACCTTC. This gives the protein CSSVGGPERGYTF.

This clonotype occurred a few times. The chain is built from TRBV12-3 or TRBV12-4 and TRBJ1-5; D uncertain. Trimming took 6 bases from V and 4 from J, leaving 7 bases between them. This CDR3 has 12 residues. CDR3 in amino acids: CASSYGNQPQHF. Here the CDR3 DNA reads TGTGCCAGCAGCTACGGGAATCAGCCCCAGCATTTT.

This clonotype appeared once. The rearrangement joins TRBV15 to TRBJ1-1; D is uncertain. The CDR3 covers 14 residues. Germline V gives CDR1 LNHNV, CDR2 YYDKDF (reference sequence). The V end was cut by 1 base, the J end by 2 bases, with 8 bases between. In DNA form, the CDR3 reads TGTGCCACCAGCAGAGGGGGAGACAACACTGAAGCTTTCTTT. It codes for CATSRGGDNTEAFF.

The CDR3 is CASRGLAGGAILDTQYF. The CDR3 nucleotides are TGTGCCAGCAGGGGACTAGCGGGAGGGGCCATCTTAGATACGCAGTATTTT. The chain recombines TRBV2 with TRBJ2-3; 16 bases map to TRBD2. Germline V gives CDR1 SNHLY, CDR2 FYNNEI. The CDR3 runs to 17 residues. V was clipped by 6 bases and J by 5 bases; unmatched bases: 8. The complete variable domain, with remaining parts taken from reference TRBV2 and TRBJ2-3, reads EPEVTQTPSHQVTQMGQEVILRCVPISNHLYFYWYRQILGQKVEFLVSFYNNEISEKSEIFDDQFSVERPDGSNFTLKIRSTKLEDSAMYFCASRGLAGGAILDTQYFGPGTRLTVL.

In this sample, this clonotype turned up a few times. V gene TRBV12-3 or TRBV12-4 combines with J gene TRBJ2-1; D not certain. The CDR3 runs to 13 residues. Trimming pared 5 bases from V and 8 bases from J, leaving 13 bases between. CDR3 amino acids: CASSTTRYDEQFF. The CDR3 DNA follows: TGTGCCAGCAGTACAACCCGGTACGATGAGCAGTTCTTC.

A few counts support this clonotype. The CDR3 bases are TGCGCCAGCACTTCGACTAGGACGAACACCGGGGAGCTGTTTTTT. It yields the protein CASTSTRTNTGELFF. V is TRBV5-1 and J is TRBJ2-2, with D possibly matching TRBD2 (6 bases). Germline CDR1 and CDR2: SGHRS and YFSETQ. The CDR3 spans 15 residues. V gave up 6 bases and J gave up 0 bases, with 12 bases separating them.

This CDR3 reads CASSLTSGSLHEQFF. The CDR3 DNA sequence: TGTGCCAGCAGCTTAACTAGCGGGAGTCTCCATGAGCAGTTCTTC. The chain uses TRBV7-2 and TRBJ2-1, with 11 bases aligning to TRBD2. Germline V gene data show CDR1 as SGHTA and CDR2 as FQGNSA. The CDR3 loop spans 15 amino acids. Trimming took 2 bases from V and 8 from J; bases not matched to a gene: 5.

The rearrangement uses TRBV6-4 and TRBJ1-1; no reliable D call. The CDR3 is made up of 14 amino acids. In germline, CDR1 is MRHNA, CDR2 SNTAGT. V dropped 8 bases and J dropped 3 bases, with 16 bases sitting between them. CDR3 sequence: CASREFGSDTEAFF. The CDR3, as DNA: TGTGCCAGCCGGGAGTTCGGTAGCGACACTGAAGCTTTCTTT.

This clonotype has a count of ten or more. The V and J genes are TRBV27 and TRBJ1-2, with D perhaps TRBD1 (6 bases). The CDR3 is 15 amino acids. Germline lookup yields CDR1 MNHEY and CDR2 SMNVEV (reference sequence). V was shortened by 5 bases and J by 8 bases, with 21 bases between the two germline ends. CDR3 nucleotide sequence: TGTGCCAGCAGTAGCATAGGGACACACCAGAGGGGCTACACCTTC. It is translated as CASSSIGTHQRGYTF.

For the CDR3, the DNA is TGTGCCAGCAGCTTGGGGTTGAGGGCTAGCGGGTACCAACCCTCCTACAATGAGCAGTTCTTC. Residues: CASSLGLRASGYQPSYNEQFF. The genes are TRBV5-4 and TRBJ2-1; 8 bases fit TRBD2. CDR1 and CDR2 (germline): SGHNT, YYREEE (reference sequence). This CDR3 contains 21 residues. V lost 0 bases, J lost 0 bases, and 17 bases stayed unmatched.

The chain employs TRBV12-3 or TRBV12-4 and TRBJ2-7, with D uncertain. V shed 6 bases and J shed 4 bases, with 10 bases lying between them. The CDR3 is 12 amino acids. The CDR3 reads CASSQSGYEQYF. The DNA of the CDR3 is TGTGCCAGCAGCCAAAGTGGTTACGAGCAGTACTTC.

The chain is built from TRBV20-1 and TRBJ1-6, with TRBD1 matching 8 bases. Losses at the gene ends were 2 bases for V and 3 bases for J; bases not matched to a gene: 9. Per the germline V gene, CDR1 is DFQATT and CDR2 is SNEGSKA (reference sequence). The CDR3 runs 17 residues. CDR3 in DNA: TGCAGTGCTAGATCTCGGACCGGACAGGGCTATAATTCACCCCTCCACTTT. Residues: CSARSRTGQGYNSPLHF.

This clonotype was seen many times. The CDR3 DNA follows: TGTGCCATCAGTGAGTTGTACACCGGGGAGCTGTTTTTT. Its protein is CAISELYTGELFF. The chain uses TRBV10-3 and TRBJ2-2; no clear D gene. The V end lost 1 base, the J end lost 3 bases, and 3 bases lay between the germline ends. Germline loops: CDR1 ENHRY, CDR2 SYGVKD. This CDR3 is built from 13 residues.

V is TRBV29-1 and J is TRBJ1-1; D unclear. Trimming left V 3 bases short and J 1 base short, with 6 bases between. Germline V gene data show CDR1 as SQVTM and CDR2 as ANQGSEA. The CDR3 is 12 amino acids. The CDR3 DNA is TGCAGCGTTGACACGGGGAACACTGAAGCTTTCTTT. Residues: CSVDTGNTEAFF.

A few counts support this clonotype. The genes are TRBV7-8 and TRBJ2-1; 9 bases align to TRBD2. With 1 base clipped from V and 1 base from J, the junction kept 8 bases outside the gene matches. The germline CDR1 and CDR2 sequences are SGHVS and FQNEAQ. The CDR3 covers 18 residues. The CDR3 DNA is TGTGCCAGCAGCTTAGAGGGGGGAGGACTAGCGTCCTACAATGAGCAGTTCTTC. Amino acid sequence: CASSLEGGGLASYNEQFF.

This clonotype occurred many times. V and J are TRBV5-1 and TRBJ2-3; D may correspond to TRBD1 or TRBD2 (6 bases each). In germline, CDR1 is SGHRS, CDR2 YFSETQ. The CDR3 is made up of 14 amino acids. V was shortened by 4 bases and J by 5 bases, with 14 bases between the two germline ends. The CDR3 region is CASSALGGVDTQYF. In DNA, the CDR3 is TGCGCCAGCAGCGCCCTCGGGGGCGTAGATACGCAGTATTTT.

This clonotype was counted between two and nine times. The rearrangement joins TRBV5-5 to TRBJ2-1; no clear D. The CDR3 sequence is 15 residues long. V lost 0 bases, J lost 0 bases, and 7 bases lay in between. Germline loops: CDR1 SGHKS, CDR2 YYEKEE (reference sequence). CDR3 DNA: TGTGCCAGCAGCTTGGACGGACCCTCCTACAATGAGCAGTTCTTC. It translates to CASSLDGPSYNEQFF.